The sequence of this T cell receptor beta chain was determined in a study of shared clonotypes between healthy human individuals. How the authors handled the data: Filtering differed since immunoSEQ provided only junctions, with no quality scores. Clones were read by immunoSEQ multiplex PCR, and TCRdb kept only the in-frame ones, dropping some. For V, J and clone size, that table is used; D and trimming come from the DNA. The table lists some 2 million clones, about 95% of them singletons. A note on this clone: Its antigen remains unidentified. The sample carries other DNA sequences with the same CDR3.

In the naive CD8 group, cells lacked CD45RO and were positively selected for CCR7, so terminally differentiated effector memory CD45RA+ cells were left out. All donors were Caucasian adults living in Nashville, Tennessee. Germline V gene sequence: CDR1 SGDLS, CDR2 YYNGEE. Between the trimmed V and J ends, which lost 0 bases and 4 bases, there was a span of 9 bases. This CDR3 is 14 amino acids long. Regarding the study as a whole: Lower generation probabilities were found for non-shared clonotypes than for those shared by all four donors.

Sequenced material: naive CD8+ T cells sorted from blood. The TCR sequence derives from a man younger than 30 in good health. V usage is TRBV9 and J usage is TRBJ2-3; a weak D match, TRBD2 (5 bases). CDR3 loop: CASSVGSGADTQYF. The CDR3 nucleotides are TGTGCCAGCAGCGTAGGAAGCGGCGCAGATACGCAGTATTTT.